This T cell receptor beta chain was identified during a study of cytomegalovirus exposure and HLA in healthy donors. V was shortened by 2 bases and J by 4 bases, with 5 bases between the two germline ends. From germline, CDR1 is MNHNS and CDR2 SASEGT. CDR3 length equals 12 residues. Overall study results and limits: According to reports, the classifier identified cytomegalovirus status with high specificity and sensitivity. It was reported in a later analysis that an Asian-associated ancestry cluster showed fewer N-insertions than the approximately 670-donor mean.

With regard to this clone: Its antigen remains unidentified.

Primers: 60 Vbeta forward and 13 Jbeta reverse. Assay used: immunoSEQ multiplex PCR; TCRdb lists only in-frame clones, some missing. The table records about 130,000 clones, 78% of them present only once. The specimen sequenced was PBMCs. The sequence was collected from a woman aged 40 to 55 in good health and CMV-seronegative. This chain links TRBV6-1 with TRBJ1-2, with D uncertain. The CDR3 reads CASSERSYGYTF. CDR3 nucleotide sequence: TGTGCCAGCAGTGAACGTAGCTATGGCTACACCTTC.